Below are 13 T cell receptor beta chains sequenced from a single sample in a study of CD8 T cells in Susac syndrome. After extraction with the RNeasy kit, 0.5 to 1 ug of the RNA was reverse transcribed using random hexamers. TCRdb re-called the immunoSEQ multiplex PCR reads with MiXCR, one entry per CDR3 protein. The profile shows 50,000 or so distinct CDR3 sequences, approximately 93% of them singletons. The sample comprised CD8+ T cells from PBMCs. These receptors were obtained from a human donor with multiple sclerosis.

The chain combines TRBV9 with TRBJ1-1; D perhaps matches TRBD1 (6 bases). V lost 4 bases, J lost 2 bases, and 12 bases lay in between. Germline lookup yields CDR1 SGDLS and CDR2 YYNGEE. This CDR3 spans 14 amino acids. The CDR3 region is CASSHGQINTEAFF. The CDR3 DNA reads TGTGCCAGCAGCCACGGACAGATCAACACTGAAGCTTTCTTT. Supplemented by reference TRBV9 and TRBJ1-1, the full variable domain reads DSGVTQTPKHLITATGQRVTLRCSPRSGDLSVYWYQQSLDQGLQFLIQYYNGEERAKGNILERFSAQQFPDLHSELNLSSLELGDSALYFCASSHGQINTEAFFGQGTRLTVV.

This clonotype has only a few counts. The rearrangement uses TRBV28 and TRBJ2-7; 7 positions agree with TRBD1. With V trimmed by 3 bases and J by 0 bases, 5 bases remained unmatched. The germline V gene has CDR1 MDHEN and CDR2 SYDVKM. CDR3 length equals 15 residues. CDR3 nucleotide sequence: TGTGCCAGCAGTTTTCTGGACAGGAACTCCTACGAGCAGTACTTC. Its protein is CASSFLDRNSYEQYF. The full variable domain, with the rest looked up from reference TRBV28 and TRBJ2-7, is DVKVTQSSRYLVKRTGEKVFLECVQDMDHENMFWYRQDPGLGLRLIYFSYDVKMKEKGDIPEGYSVSREKKERFSLILESASTNQTSMYLCASSFLDRNSYEQYFGPGTRLTVT.

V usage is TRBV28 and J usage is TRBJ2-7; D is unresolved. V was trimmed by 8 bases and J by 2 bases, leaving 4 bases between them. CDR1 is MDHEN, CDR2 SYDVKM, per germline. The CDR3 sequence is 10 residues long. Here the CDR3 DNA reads TGTGCCAGCGGGCCCTACGAGCAGTACTTC. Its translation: CASGPYEQYF.

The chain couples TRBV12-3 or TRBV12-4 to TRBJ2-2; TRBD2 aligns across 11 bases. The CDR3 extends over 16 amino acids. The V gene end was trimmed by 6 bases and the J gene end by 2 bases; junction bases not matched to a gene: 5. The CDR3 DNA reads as TGTGCCAGCAGCCCGACTAGCGGGGCAAACACCGGGGAGCTGTTTTTT. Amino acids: CASSPTSGANTGELFF.

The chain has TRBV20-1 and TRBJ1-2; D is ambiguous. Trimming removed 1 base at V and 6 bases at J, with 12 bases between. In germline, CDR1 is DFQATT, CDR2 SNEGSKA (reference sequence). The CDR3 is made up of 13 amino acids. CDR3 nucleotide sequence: TGCAGTGCTAGAGTGGGCAGCATACATGGCTACACCTTC. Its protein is CSARVGSIHGYTF.

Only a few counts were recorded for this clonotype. The CDR3 sequence is CASQGQGTYEQYF. Here the CDR3 DNA reads TGTGCCAGCCAAGGACAGGGAACATACGAGCAGTACTTC. The chain joins TRBV2 to TRBJ2-7; 8 bases are a match to TRBD1. CDR3 size: 13 residues. Germline CDR1 is SNHLY and CDR2 is FYNNEI. With V trimmed by 8 bases and J by 4 bases, 7 bases remained unmatched.

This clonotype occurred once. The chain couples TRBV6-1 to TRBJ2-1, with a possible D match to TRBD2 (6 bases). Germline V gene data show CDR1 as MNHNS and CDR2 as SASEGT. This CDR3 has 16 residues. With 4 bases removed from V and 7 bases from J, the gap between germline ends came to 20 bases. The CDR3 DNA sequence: TGTGCCAGCAGTGGGCCGGGACTCAGAAGATCTAATGAGCAGTTCTTC. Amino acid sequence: CASSGPGLRRSNEQFF.

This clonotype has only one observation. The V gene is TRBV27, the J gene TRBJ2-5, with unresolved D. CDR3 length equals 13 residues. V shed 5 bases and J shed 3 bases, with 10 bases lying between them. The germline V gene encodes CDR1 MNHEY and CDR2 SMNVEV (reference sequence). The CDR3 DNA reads TGTGCCAGCAGTCCCCAGTTGGAAGAGACCCAGTACTTC. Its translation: CASSPQLEETQYF.

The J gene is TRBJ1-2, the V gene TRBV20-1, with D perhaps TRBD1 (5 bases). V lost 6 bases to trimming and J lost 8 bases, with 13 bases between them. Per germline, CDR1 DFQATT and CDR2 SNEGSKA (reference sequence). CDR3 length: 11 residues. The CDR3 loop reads CSAPMGGGYTF. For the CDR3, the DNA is TGCAGTGCCCCCATGGGGGGAGGCTACACCTTC.

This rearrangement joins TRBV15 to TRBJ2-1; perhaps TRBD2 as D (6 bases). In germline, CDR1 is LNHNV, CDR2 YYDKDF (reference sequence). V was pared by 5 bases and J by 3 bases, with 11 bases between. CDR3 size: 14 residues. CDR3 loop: CATSPRLGYNEQFF. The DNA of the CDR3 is TGTGCCACCAGCCCACGACTAGGCTACAATGAGCAGTTCTTC.

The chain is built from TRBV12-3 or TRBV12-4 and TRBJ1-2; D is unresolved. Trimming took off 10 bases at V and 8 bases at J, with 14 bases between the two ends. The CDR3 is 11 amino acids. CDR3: CATTSPYGYTF. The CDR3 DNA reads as TGTGCCACTACTTCCCCCTACGGCTACACCTTC.

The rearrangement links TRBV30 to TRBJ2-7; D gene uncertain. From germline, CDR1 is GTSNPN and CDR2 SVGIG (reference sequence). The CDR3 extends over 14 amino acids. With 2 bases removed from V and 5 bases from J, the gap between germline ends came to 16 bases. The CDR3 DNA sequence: TGTGCCTGGAGTAATTCCGGCTTAGGAAACGAGCAGTACTTC. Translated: CAWSNSGLGNEQYF. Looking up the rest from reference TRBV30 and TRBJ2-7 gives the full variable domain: SQTIHQWPATLVQPVGSPLSLECTVEGTSNPNLYWYRQAAGRGLQLLFYSVGIGQISSEVPQNLSASRPQDRQFILSSKKLLLSDSGFYLCAWSNSGLGNEQYFGPGTRLTVT.

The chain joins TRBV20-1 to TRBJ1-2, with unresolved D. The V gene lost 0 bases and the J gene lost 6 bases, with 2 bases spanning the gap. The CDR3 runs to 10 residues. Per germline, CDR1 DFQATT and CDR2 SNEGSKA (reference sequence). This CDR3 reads CSAREDGYTF. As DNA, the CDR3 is TGCAGTGCTAGAGAGGATGGCTACACCTTC.